These T cell receptor beta chains were read from a single sample in a study of blood T cell repertoires in COVID-19. Data came from immunoSEQ multiplex PCR; TCRdb stores just in-frame clones and leaves some out. Of 200,000 to 250,000 clones in the sample, 85% to 90% were seen once. Sequenced sample: peripheral blood. These receptors were collected from a man aged 55 to 70 with acute or convalescent COVID-19. Each CDR3 is given with its conserved first and last residue. D genes are given only for firm matches. Some rows have no size entry. The others give once, few or many, or a class for an expanded clone.

D gene,J gene,V gene,clone size,CDR3 protein,CDR3 DNA
NA,TRBJ2-5,TRBV18,NA,CASSPSATQETQYF,TGTGCCAGCTCACCTTCTGCTACCCAAGAGACCCAGTACTTC
NA,TRBJ2-5,TRBV24-1,NA,CATSLGETQYF,TGTGCCACCAGTCTCGGTGAGACCCAGTACTTC
TRBD1,TRBJ2-1,TRBV19,NA,CASRRDRVVNEQFF,TGTGCCAGTAGGCGGGACAGGGTGGTTAATGAGCAGTTCTTC
NA,TRBJ1-1,TRBV19,few,CASSVLQGSEAFF,TGTGCCAGTAGTGTTCTACAGGGATCGGAAGCTTTCTTT
TRBD2,TRBJ2-3,TRBV11-2,NA,CASSPHSGRDNTDTQYF,TGTGCCAGCAGCCCGCACAGCGGGAGGGACAACACAGATACGCAGTATTTT
TRBD2,TRBJ2-1,TRBV5-1,once,CASSDPSGRGVNEQFF,TGCGCCAGCAGCGATCCTAGCGGGAGAGGGGTGAATGAGCAGTTCTTC
NA,TRBJ1-3,TRBV7-8,NA,CASSLADSYSGNTIYF,TGTGCCAGCAGCTTAGCCGACAGCTACTCTGGAAACACCATATATTTT
NA,TRBJ2-1,TRBV28,NA,CASSSLTVISYNEQFF,TGTGCCAGCAGTTCCCTGACTGTCATCTCCTACAATGAGCAGTTCTTC
NA,TRBJ1-2,TRBV24-1,NA,CATSEQGYGYTF,TGTGCCACCAGTGAGCAGGGCTATGGCTACACCTTC
NA,TRBJ1-2,TRBV12-3/TRBV12-4,once,CASGASTNYGYTF,TGTGCCAGCGGTGCGTCAACTAACTATGGCTACACCTTC
NA,TRBJ2-3,TRBV29-1,NA,CSVEGGRRLATLLTDTQYF,TGCAGCGTTGAAGGAGGGAGGAGGCTAGCTACTCTCCTCACAGATACGCAGTATTTT
TRBD2,TRBJ2-2,TRBV4-3,NA,CASSQDPTSGSPITGELFF,TGCGCCAGCAGCCAAGACCCCACTAGCGGGAGTCCCATAACCGGGGAGCTGTTTTTT
NA,TRBJ2-6,TRBV3-1/TRBV3-2,NA,CASSQGQYVLTF,TGTGCCAGCAGCCAAGGACAGTACGTCCTGACTTTC
NA,TRBJ2-7,TRBV5-5,NA,CASSLSPSAGDEQYF,TGTGCCAGCAGCTTGTCTCCTAGCGCTGGCGACGAGCAGTACTTC
NA,TRBJ2-5,TRBV3-1/TRBV3-2,NA,CASSQVRAETQYF,TGTGCCAGCAGCCAAGTAAGAGCCGAGACCCAGTACTTC
NA,TRBJ1-3,TRBV11-2,NA,CASSSPRDAGNTIYF,TGTGCCAGCAGCTCCCCTAGAGATGCTGGAAACACCATATATTTT
TRBD2,TRBJ2-3,TRBV7-8,NA,CASSLVTGRATDTQYF,TGTGCCAGCAGCTTAGTAACGGGGAGGGCCACAGATACGCAGTATTTT
TRBD1,TRBJ1-2,TRBV6-5,NA,CASRPTGGDYGYTF,TGTGCCAGCAGACCGACAGGGGGCGACTATGGCTACACCTTC
TRBD2,TRBJ2-3,TRBV4-1,once,CASSHPGREVRKFTDTQYF,TGCGCCAGCAGCCATCCGGGGCGGGAGGTGCGTAAATTCACAGATACGCAGTATTTT
TRBD1,TRBJ1-4,TRBV9,NA,CASSVGAGGSEKLFF,TGTGCCAGCAGCGTAGGGGCAGGGGGTTCTGAAAAACTGTTTTTT
NA,TRBJ2-6,TRBV4-2,NA,CASSQEGRAGANVLTF,TGTGCCAGCAGCCAAGAAGGCAGGGCTGGGGCCAACGTCCTGACTTTC
TRBD2,TRBJ2-7,TRBV27,NA,CASRVAGGNSGRAVGEQYF,TGTGCCAGCCGGGTGGCAGGGGGCAATAGCGGGAGGGCGGTAGGTGAGCAGTACTTC
NA,TRBJ1-2,TRBV24-1,NA,CATSDRSLQFGYTF,TGTGCCACCAGTGATCGCAGCCTACAGTTTGGCTACACCTTC
TRBD2,TRBJ2-1,TRBV4-1,NA,CASSETSGRTYNEQFF,TGCGCCAGCAGCGAAACTAGCGGGAGGACCTACAATGAGCAGTTCTTC
TRBD1,TRBJ1-1,TRBV12-3/TRBV12-4,NA,CASSRGERAFF,TGTGCCAGCAGCAGGGGGGAACGGGCTTTCTTT
NA,TRBJ2-1,TRBV5-4,NA,CASSPNINEQFF,TGTGCCAGCAGCCCGAACATAAATGAGCAGTTCTTC
TRBD2,TRBJ2-1,TRBV7-3,NA,CASSPLAGLLDEQFF,TGTGCCAGCAGCCCGCTAGCGGGATTGTTGGATGAGCAGTTCTTC
NA,TRBJ1-1,TRBV5-1,NA,CASSFEQMDTEAFF,TGCGCCAGCAGCTTTGAACAGATGGACACTGAAGCTTTCTTT
TRBD1,TRBJ2-5,TRBV24-1,NA,CATSARPGGAETQYF,TGTGCCACCAGTGCTCGTCCAGGGGGCGCAGAGACCCAGTACTTC
NA,TRBJ1-3,TRBV6-5,NA,CASSYSLGSSGNTIYF,TGTGCCAGCAGTTACTCTTTGGGGAGCTCTGGAAACACCATATATTTT
TRBD2,TRBJ2-7,TRBV28,NA,CASSPTGGKTSGRYEQYF,TGTGCCAGCAGCCCGACAGGGGGCAAGACTAGCGGGAGATACGAGCAGTACTTC
TRBD2,TRBJ2-3,TRBV13,once,CASSLVGLAGTTDTQYF,TGTGCCAGCAGCTTAGTGGGACTAGCGGGAACCACAGATACGCAGTATTTT
NA,TRBJ2-7,TRBV28,NA,CASSFFRGAYEQYF,TGTGCCAGCAGTTTCTTCAGGGGGGCCTACGAGCAGTACTTC
NA,TRBJ2-3,TRBV27,NA,CASTSGRGTDTQYF,TGTGCCAGCACGTCGGGGAGGGGGACAGATACGCAGTATTTT
TRBD1,TRBJ1-1,TRBV30,NA,CASATGMTEAFF,TGTGCCTCTGCGACAGGGATGACTGAAGCTTTCTTT
NA,TRBJ2-2,TRBV19,NA,CASILTGLQNTGELFF,TGTGCCAGTATCTTAACGGGACTTCAGAACACCGGGGAGCTGTTTTTT
NA,TRBJ2-3,TRBV3-1/TRBV3-2,NA,CASSHGDTQYF,TGTGCCAGCAGCCACGGTGATACGCAGTATTTT
TRBD2,TRBJ2-1,TRBV5-1,NA,CASSFGGLAGGRISYNEQFF,TGCGCCAGCAGCTTCGGAGGACTAGCGGGAGGGCGGATCTCCTACAATGAGCAGTTCTTC
TRBD2,TRBJ2-1,TRBV4-1,NA,CASSQPQGTSGSKNYNEQFF,TGCGCCAGCAGCCAACCCCAGGGGACCAGCGGGAGCAAAAACTACAATGAGCAGTTCTTC
NA,TRBJ2-7,TRBV6-5,NA,CASSSRLDKSYEQYF,TGTGCCAGCAGTTCCCGATTGGACAAGTCCTACGAGCAGTACTTC
TRBD1,TRBJ1-2,TRBV25-1,NA,CASLSGGGYGYTF,TGTGCCAGTCTGTCAGGGGGCGGCTATGGCTACACCTTC
TRBD1,TRBJ1-2,TRBV12-3/TRBV12-4,NA,CASTPTGGGGYTF,TGTGCCAGCACTCCAACAGGGGGGGGTGGCTACACCTTC
NA,TRBJ2-5,TRBV5-5,NA,CASSLVGTHKETQYF,TGTGCCAGCAGCTTGGTAGGGACTCATAAAGAGACCCAGTACTTC
TRBD1,TRBJ1-1,TRBV19,NA,CASTRTGSKTEAFF,TGTGCCAGTACTCGGACAGGGTCGAAAACTGAAGCTTTCTTT
NA,TRBJ2-3,TRBV3-1/TRBV3-2,NA,CASSQATTDTQYF,TGTGCCAGCAGCCAAGCTACCACAGATACGCAGTATTTT
TRBD1,TRBJ2-5,TRBV6-5,NA,CASHRGGETQYF,TGTGCCAGTCACAGGGGCGGGGAGACCCAGTACTTC
NA,TRBJ2-7,TRBV12-5,few,CASGPLDEQYF,TGTGCTAGTGGTCCACTTGACGAGCAGTACTTC
NA,TRBJ2-5,TRBV9,NA,CASSVKVPRETQYF,TGTGCCAGCAGCGTGAAAGTCCCACGGGAGACCCAGTACTTC
TRBD2,TRBJ2-2,TRBV4-3,NA,CASSQDLGGRLAGGVTGELFF,TGCGCCAGCAGCCAAGATTTGGGGGGCAGGCTAGCGGGAGGGGTCACCGGGGAGCTGTTTTTT
TRBD2,TRBJ2-1,TRBV14,NA,CASSQTSGYHNEQFF,TGTGCCAGCAGCCAGACTAGCGGGTACCACAATGAGCAGTTCTTC
TRBD1,TRBJ1-4,TRBV30,NA,CACAGTANEKLFF,TGTGCCTGCGCCGGGACAGCTAATGAAAAACTGTTTTTT
NA,TRBJ1-2,TRBV9,NA,CASSVDEAGGYTF,TGTGCCAGCAGCGTAGACGAGGCCGGAGGCTACACCTTC
NA,TRBJ2-4,TRBV2,NA,CASSASSGTKNIQYF,TGTGCCAGCAGTGCTTCCTCAGGGACCAAAAACATTCAGTACTTC
NA,TRBJ1-5,TRBV24-1,NA,CATSGPTTNQPQHF,TGTGCCACCAGTGGCCCGACTACCAATCAGCCCCAGCATTTT
TRBD1,TRBJ1-2,TRBV19,NA,CASSMSGQGFDGYTF,TGTGCCAGTAGTATGTCCGGACAGGGGTTTGATGGCTACACCTTC